This TCR beta chain was identified during a study of T cells in Graves' hyperthyroidism and ophthalmopathy. The ends were cut back, 5 bases at V and 7 bases at J, with 18 bases in the middle. Germline CDR1 is SGHTA and CDR2 is FQGNSA. The CDR3 extends over 14 amino acids. This clonotype appeared a few times. Amplified TCR beta CDR3 regions came from RNA transcripts. First-round RT-PCR targeting the TCR CDR3 was performed with the HTBI primer set. TCRdb reprocessed the multiplex PCR reads via MiXCR and lists one record per CDR3 protein. In the table there are a few hundred thousand distinct CDR3 sequences, approximately 15% of which are singletons.

This receptor was taken from a young woman with Graves' hyperthyroidism. Sequencing used blood. The rearrangement links TRBV7-2 to TRBJ2-7; tentatively, D is TRBD1 or TRBD2 (5 bases each). The CDR3 bases are TGTGCCAGCAGCCCGGGGCCCAACCCGCAGGAGCAGTACTTC. Its translation: CASSPGPNPQEQYF.